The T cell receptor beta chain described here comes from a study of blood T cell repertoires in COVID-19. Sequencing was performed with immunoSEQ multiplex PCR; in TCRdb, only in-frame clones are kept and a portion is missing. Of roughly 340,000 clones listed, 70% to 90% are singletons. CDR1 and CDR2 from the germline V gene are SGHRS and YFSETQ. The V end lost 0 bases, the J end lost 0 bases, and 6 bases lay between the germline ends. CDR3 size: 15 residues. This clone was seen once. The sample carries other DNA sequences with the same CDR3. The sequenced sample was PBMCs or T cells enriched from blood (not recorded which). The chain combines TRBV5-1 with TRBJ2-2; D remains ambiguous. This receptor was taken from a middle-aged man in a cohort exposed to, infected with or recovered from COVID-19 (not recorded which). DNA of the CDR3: TGCGCCAGCAGCTTGGGGCAAACGAACACCGGGGAGCTGTTTTTT. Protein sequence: CASSLGQTNTGELFF.